A selection of T cell receptor beta chains follows, all from one sample in a study of T cells after yellow fever vaccination. TCRdb re-called the 5' RACE reads with MiXCR, one entry per CDR3 protein. The sample has hundreds of thousands of distinct CDR3 sequences, approximately 13% seen once. The sample consisted of PBMCs, taken on the day of the yellow fever booster vaccination. The source is a man aged 25 to 45 who received the YFV17D yellow fever vaccine. The CDR3 runs from the conserved cysteine through the conserved F or W. D genes are given only for firm matches. A row's size may be missing; if present it is once, few, many or a size class.

few	TRBV29-1	TRBJ2-3	NA	CSVPGGPADTQYF	TGCAGCGTTCCAGGAGGGCCGGCGGATACGCAGTATTTT
NA	TRBV24-1	TRBJ2-7	TRBD2	CATSDEGLAGSGEQYF	TGTGCCACCAGTGATGAGGGACTAGCGGGATCCGGTGAGCAGTACTTC
few	TRBV7-2	TRBJ2-2	NA	CASSSSGHRTGELFF	TGTGCCAGCAGCTCAAGCGGACATAGGACCGGGGAGCTGTTTTTT
few	TRBV7-2	TRBJ2-5	NA	CASSLPPSQYF	TGTGCCAGCAGCTTACCGCCCTCCCAGTACTTC
many	TRBV7-6	TRBJ2-3	TRBD2	CASSLSRIRGGDTQYF	TGTGCCAGCAGCTTATCCCGGATCCGGGGGGGAGATACGCAGTATTTT
few	TRBV19	TRBJ2-5	NA	CASSHREGETQYF	TGTGCCAGTAGTCACCGCGAAGGGGAGACCCAGTACTTC
few	TRBV12-3/TRBV12-4	TRBJ2-7	TRBD2	CASSHGLAIQYF	TGTGCCAGCAGTCATGGACTAGCTATTCAGTACTTC
few	TRBV6-1	TRBJ2-1	NA	CASSLRVAGSSYNEQFF	TGTGCCAGCAGTCTCCGGGTCGCAGGGAGCTCCTACAATGAGCAGTTCTTC
few	TRBV4-3	TRBJ2-7	NA	CASSRRVESYEQYF	TGCGCCAGCAGCCGCCGGGTTGAATCCTACGAGCAGTACTTC
NA	TRBV29-1	TRBJ2-1	NA	CSVGLPETYNEQFF	TGCAGCGTTGGACTACCCGAAACCTACAATGAGCAGTTCTTC